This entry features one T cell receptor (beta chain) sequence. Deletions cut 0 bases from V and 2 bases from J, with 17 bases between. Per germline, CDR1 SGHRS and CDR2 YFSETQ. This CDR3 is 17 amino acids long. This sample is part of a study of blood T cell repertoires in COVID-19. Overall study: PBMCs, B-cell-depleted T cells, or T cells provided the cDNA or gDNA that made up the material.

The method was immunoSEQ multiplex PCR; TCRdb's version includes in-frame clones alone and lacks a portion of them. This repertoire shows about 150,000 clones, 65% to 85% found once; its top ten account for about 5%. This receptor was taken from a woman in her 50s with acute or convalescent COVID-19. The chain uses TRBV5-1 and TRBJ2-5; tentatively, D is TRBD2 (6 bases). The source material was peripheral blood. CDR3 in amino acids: CASSLAGLGSGQETQYF. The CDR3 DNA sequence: TGCGCCAGCAGCTTGGCCGGTCTTGGTAGCGGTCAAGAGACCCAGTACTTC.